Given below is one T cell receptor (beta chain) in context. This clone's antigen is unknown. No much larger clone exists at a distance of one base, and base qualities are not known. The data stem from a study of identical twins (TCRdb year 2016). At the level of the whole study: To test whether fetal clonotypes persist, this study deep-sequenced TCR alpha and beta repertoires from monozygotic twins, from unrelated adults of various ages, and from cord blood. To rule out contamination, replicate twin experiments were performed at different times with different library preparation protocols.

V lost 5 bases and J lost 0 bases, and the count of bases not matched to a germline gene is 5. The CDR3 sequence holds 17 residues, the cysteine and phenylalanine included. CDR3 DNA is the only sequence kept; it has 51 bases, read in frame from the first base. Looking up the germline V gene (reference sequence) yields CDR1 SEHNR and CDR2 FQNEAQ. Here is what the overall study found, with its caveats: Because the same donors could not be followed over many years, conclusions were based on cross-sectional statistical analysis. Zero-insertion analyses could be partly confounded by invariant T cells such as MAIT and iNKT, although diverse VJ usage argued against such confounding for most clonotypes. Fewer insertions were carried by abundant cord blood beta clonotypes, a similar but weaker trend appeared in young adult naive repertoires, and no such trend appeared in memory repertoires. A weaker excess of twin sharing was found in beta out-of-frame sequences because the signal-to-noise ratio was lowered by fewer shared sequences. Compared with coincidental sharing between unrelated individuals, an excess of low generation-probability sequences was observed among out-of-frame TCR alpha sequences shared between twins. Recombination models systematically underestimated out-of-frame TCR alpha sharing in monozygotic twins but agreed with sharing between unrelated individuals.

All donors were healthy Caucasians. The library was obtained by 5' RACE. Data came from an Illumina HiSeq 2000. Template switching introduced a universal primer binding site; the final cDNA contained a unique molecular identifier, enabling accurate counting of TCR cDNA molecules. Specific primers in the conserved constant-segment region were used to synthesize first-strand cDNA for TCR alpha and beta chains. Each cDNA library was double barcoded, with a SMART-Mk sample barcode plus Illumina barcodes, to control for contamination. TruSeq adapter sequences, together with Illumina sample barcodes, were added in two successive PCR steps. The Illumina HiSeq platform was used with custom primers to sequence TCR alpha and beta cDNA libraries. In the source study's methods: Unique molecular identifiers were extracted from raw reads with MiGEC, and CDR3 positions were determined with MiXCR. Recombination models were inferred per individual with the repgenHMM and IGoR tools using an EM algorithm. Shared clonotypes were analyzed with the tcR package in R, and sharing was normalized by the product of cloneset sizes. To study raw recombination without the effects of thymic and clonal selection, out-of-frame nonproductive sequences were analyzed. TCRdb took the public reads, trimmed them with fastp at Q25, ran MiXCR for clone calling and kept in-frame beta chains. Rows matching on CDR3 protein sequence are summarized as one entry with the most common DNA and genes. These V and J calls derive from TCRdb rather than the authors' analysis. The sample table shows more than 1.5 million distinct CDR3 sequences, and about 30% are seen once. Clones ranked in the top ten supply over 0.25% of the sample.

The sequencing input was cord blood. Rearrangement joined TRBV7-9 to TRBJ2-1; TRBD2 matches 12 bases in the middle. This sequence originates from a newborn girl in good health. DNA sequence: TGTGCCAGCAGCCGGACTAGCGGGGCTAGCTCCTACAATGAGCAGTTCTTC. Its translation is CASSRTSGASSYNEQFF.